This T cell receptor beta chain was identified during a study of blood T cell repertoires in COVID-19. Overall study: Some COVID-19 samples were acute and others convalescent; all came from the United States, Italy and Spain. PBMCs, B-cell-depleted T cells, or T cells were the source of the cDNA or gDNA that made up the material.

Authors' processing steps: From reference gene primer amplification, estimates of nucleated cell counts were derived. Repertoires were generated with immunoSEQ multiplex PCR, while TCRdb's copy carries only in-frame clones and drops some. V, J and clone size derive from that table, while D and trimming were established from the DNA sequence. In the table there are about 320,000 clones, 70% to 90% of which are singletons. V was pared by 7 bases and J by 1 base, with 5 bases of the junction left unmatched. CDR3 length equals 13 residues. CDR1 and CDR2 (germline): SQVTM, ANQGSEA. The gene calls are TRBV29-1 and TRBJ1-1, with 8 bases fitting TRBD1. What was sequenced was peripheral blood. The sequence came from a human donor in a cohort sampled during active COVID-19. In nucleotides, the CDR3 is TGCAGCGCCCGGGGGACAGGGAACACTGAAGCTTTCTTT. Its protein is CSARGTGNTEAFF.